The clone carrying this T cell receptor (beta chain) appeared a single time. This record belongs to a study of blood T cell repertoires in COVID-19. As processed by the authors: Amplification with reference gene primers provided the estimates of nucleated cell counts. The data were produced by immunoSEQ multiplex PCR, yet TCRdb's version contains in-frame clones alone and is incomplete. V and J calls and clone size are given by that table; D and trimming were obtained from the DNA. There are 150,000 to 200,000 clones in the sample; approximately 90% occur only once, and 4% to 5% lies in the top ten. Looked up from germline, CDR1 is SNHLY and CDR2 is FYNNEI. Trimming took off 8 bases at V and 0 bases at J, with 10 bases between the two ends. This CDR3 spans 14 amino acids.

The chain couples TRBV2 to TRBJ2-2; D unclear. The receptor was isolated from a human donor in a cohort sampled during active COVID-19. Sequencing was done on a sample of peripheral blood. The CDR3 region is CASRSRTNTGELFF. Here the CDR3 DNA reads TGTGCCAGCCGCTCCAGGACGAACACCGGGGAGCTGTTTTTT.